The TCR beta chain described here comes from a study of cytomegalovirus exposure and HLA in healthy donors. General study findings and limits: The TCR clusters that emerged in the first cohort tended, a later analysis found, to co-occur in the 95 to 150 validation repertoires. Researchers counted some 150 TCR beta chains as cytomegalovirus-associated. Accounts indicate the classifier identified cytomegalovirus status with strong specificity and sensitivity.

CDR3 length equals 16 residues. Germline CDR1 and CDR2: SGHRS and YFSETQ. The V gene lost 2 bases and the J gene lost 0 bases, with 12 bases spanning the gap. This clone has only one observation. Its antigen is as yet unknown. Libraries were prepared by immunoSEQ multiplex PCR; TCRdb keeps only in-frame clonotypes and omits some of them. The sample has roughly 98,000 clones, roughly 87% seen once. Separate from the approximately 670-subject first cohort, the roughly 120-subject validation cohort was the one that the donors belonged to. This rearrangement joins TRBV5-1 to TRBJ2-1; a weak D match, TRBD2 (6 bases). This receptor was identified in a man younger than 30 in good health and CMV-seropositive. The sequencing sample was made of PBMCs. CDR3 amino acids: CASSLTSLGSYNEQFF. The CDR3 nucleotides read TGCGCCAGCAGCTTAACTAGCTTGGGCTCCTACAATGAGCAGTTCTTC.